These 17 T cell receptor beta chains originate from one sample sequenced in a study of cytomegalovirus exposure and HLA in healthy donors. Primers: 60 Vbeta forward and 13 Jbeta reverse. The repertoire was sequenced with immunoSEQ multiplex PCR; TCRdb's copy has only in-frame clones and lacks some. The sample has about 130,000 clones; 65% to 90% are singletons. The sequencing input was PBMCs. These receptors were collected from a man younger than 30 in good health and CMV-seronegative.

This clone has only a few counts. The chain employs TRBV6-5 and TRBJ1-1, with D maybe TRBD1 (6 bases). This CDR3 comprises 13 residues. Germline lookup yields CDR1 MNHEY and CDR2 SVGAGI. Trimming pared 7 bases from V and 5 bases from J, leaving 14 bases between. CDR3 sequence: CASKGGERTEAFF. The DNA for the CDR3 is TGTGCCAGCAAAGGGGGAGAGAGGACTGAAGCTTTCTTT.

The CDR3 protein is CACRTGRYYGYTF. The CDR3 nucleotides are TGTGCCTGCAGGACAGGGCGCTACTATGGCTACACCTTC. The chain recombines TRBV30 with TRBJ1-2; 8 nucleotides align to TRBD1. Germline V gene lookup returns CDR1 GTSNPN and CDR2 SVGIG (reference sequence). V was clipped by 6 bases and J by 3 bases; unmatched bases: 6. This CDR3 is built from 13 residues.

V is TRBV27 and J is TRBJ1-5; weak D call: TRBD1 (5 bases). The V and J ends lost 3 bases and 2 bases respectively, with 11 bases between them. CDR1 MNHEY and CDR2 SMNVEV come from the germline V gene (reference sequence). The CDR3 has 15 residues. CDR3 protein: CASSLGEGRNQPQHF. CDR3 bases: TGTGCCAGCAGTTTGGGGGAGGGGCGCAATCAGCCCCAGCATTTT.

V usage is TRBV30 and J usage is TRBJ1-4; 9 nucleotides agree with TRBD1. The CDR3 runs to 17 residues. The ends lost 2 bases at V and 3 bases at J; junction bases unmatched: 10. From germline, CDR1 is GTSNPN and CDR2 SVGIG (reference sequence). The CDR3 is CAWSPVGTGRANEKLFF. Written as DNA, the CDR3 is TGTGCCTGGAGTCCCGTGGGGACAGGGAGGGCTAATGAAAAACTGTTTTTT.

The rearrangement links TRBV7-2 to TRBJ1-1; the D is unclear. The CDR3 length is 13 residues. Trimming took off 5 bases at V and 0 bases at J, with 7 bases between the two ends. Germline lookup yields CDR1 SGHTA and CDR2 FQGNSA. The CDR3 DNA reads TGTGCCAGCAGCCCCCCGGTGAACACTGAAGCTTTCTTT. Amino acid sequence: CASSPPVNTEAFF.

A note on this clone: The same CDR3 is also encoded by other DNA sequences in this sample. The V gene is TRBV27, the J gene TRBJ1-5; D is uncertain. The CDR3 has 13 residues. V shed 4 bases and J shed 3 bases, with 7 bases lying between them. In germline, CDR1 is MNHEY, CDR2 SMNVEV (reference sequence). In DNA, the CDR3 is TGTGCCAGCAGTTACCGGGTCAATCAGCCCCAGCATTTT. This translates into CASSYRVNQPQHF.

A word on this clone: The sample holds other DNA sequences that translate to the same CDR3. The chain couples TRBV5-1 to TRBJ2-2; D may be TRBD1 (6 bases). The CDR3 is 14 amino acids. The V gene's germline CDR1 is SGHRS and CDR2 YFSETQ. Trimming took off 0 bases at V and 8 bases at J, with 11 bases between the two ends. The CDR3 nucleotides read TGCGCCAGCAGCTTGGCCTCACAGGGAGGGGAGCTGTTTTTT. Its protein product is CASSLASQGGELFF.

This chain uses TRBV6-4 with TRBJ2-3; 12 bases are shared with TRBD2. The length of the CDR3 is 14 residues. Germline trimming cut 2 bases from V and 6 bases from J; bases unmatched to any gene: 0. The germline CDR1 and CDR2 sequences are MRHNA and SNTAGT. CDR3 sequence: CASSDGLAGDTQYF. The CDR3 DNA is TGTGCCAGCAGTGACGGACTAGCGGGGGATACGCAGTATTTT.

This clone showed up just a few times. The rearrangement joins TRBV7-3 to TRBJ1-5, with a tentative D call TRBD1 (5 bases). Looked up from germline, CDR1 is SGHTA and CDR2 is FQGTGA. CDR3 length equals 12 residues. The V end lost 1 base, the J end lost 9 bases, and 7 bases lay between the germline ends. The CDR3 loop reads CASSLRGGPQHF. In DNA, the CDR3 is TGTGCCAGCAGCTTAAGGGGGGGGCCCCAGCATTTT.

This clone was seen just once. This chain links TRBV4-1 with TRBJ1-1; 7 bases match TRBD1. V lost 4 bases and J lost 8; bases outside the gene matches: 10. Germline CDR1 is MGHRA and CDR2 is YSYEKL. The CDR3 length is 14 residues. For the CDR3, the DNA is TGCGCCAGCAGCCGAGGACAGGTGGTGATGGAAGCTTTCTTT. It is translated as CASSRGQVVMEAFF.

The chain couples TRBV30 to TRBJ2-5; D may be TRBD2 (5 bases). CDR3 size: 10 residues. V lost 2 bases, J lost 7 bases, and 5 bases lay in between. The germline V gene encodes CDR1 GTSNPN and CDR2 SVGIG (reference sequence). CDR3 nucleotide sequence: TGTGCCTGGAGTCGGGGGACCCAGTACTTC. Amino acid sequence: CAWSRGTQYF. Full variable domain (remainder filled in from reference TRBV30 and TRBJ2-5): SQTIHQWPATLVQPVGSPLSLECTVEGTSNPNLYWYRQAAGRGLQLLFYSVGIGQISSEVPQNLSASRPQDRQFILSSKKLLLSDSGFYLCAWSRGTQYFGPGTRLLVL.

The gene calls are TRBV18 and TRBJ2-3, with 12 bases fitting TRBD2. CDR1 is KGHSH, CDR2 LQKENI, per germline. The CDR3 totals 16 residues. V shed 1 base and J 6 bases; nucleotides not matched to a gene: 5. CDR3 DNA: TGTGCCAGCTCACCACTCCTAGCGGGGGGGCTCGATACGCAGTATTTT. Residues: CASSPLLAGGLDTQYF.

The chain employs TRBV10-3 and TRBJ1-6; D uncertain. The CDR3 length is 13 residues. V lost 3 bases and J lost 7, with 7 bases in between. Germline V gives CDR1 ENHRY, CDR2 SYGVKD. CDR3 amino acids: CAISDRTNSPLHF. Here the CDR3 DNA reads TGTGCCATCAGTGACAGAACCAATTCACCCCTCCACTTT.

V usage is TRBV7-8 and J usage is TRBJ2-3, with 12 bases fitting TRBD2. CDR3 length: 14 residues. V shed 5 bases, J shed 8 bases, and the junction held 5 bases outside the gene matches. Germline-derived CDR1 and CDR2 are SGHVS and FQNEAQ. The CDR3 here is CASSALAGGLTQYF. The CDR3 coding sequence is TGTGCCAGCAGCGCCCTAGCGGGGGGGCTTACGCAGTATTTT.

The chain links TRBV10-3 to TRBJ2-7, with D maybe TRBD1 (6 bases). V was trimmed by 6 bases and J by 3 bases, leaving 12 bases between them. This CDR3 spans 13 amino acids. Germline V gene sequence: CDR1 ENHRY, CDR2 SYGVKD. CDR3 sequence: CAIRGDTFYEQYF. DNA for the CDR3: TGTGCCATCAGAGGGGACACCTTCTACGAGCAGTACTTC.

The chain's CDR3 is CASSLGLERNTEAFF. CDR3 DNA: TGCGCCAGCAGCTTGGGACTGGAAAGGAACACTGAAGCTTTCTTT. The V and J genes are TRBV5-1 and TRBJ1-1; no clear D gene. The CDR3 runs to 15 residues. V lost 0 bases to trimming and J lost 1 base, with 10 bases between them. Germline V gives CDR1 SGHRS, CDR2 YFSETQ.

The chain uses TRBV10-3 and TRBJ1-5, with TRBD1 matching over 10 bases. CDR1 and CDR2 from the germline V gene are ENHRY and SYGVKD. The CDR3 has 14 residues. Trimming took 5 bases from V and 5 from J; bases not matched to a gene: 3. CDR3 nucleotides: TGTGCCATCAGTTCGACAGGGGGCGATCAGCCCCAGCATTTT. This gives the protein CAISSTGGDQPQHF.